This T cell receptor (beta chain) was sequenced in a study of cytomegalovirus exposure and HLA in healthy donors. Of note for this clone: Its antigen is not known.

General study findings and limits: While the bulk of TCR sequences proved rare, some public TCRs turned up in many donors.

TCRdb keeps only in-frame clones here, not all; method: immunoSEQ multiplex PCR. The table has roughly 270,000 clones, 85% to 90% seen once. The sample taken for sequencing was PBMCs. This clonotype was sampled from a woman aged 18-30 years in good health and CMV-seronegative.

DNA for the CDR3: TGTGCCAGCAGTTTTAGACTAGCGGGCCGCTCCTACAATGAGCAGTTCTTC. Residues: CASSFRLAGRSYNEQFF. The chain carries TRBV27 and TRBJ2-1; 10 nucleotides agree with TRBD2. Trimming removed 3 bases from V and 0 bases from J; junction bases left unmatched: 5. Germline assignment: CDR1 MNHEY and CDR2 SMNVEV (reference sequence). CDR3 length: 17 amino acids.